The 24 T cell receptor beta chains reported below all come from one sample, sequenced in a study of T cell responses to AZD1222 COVID-19 vaccine. The assay was immunoSEQ multiplex PCR, and TCRdb's table has in-frame clones only and misses some. The data contain approximately 200,000 clones, just over 90% of them singletons. The sample in question was peripheral blood, obtained 28 days after the second AZD1222 dose. These receptors all come from an adult who received the AZD1222 COVID-19 vaccine.

The J gene is TRBJ2-1, the V gene TRBV27; 7 nucleotides match TRBD2. CDR1 is MNHEY and CDR2 is SMNVEV in the germline V gene (reference sequence). V dropped 8 bases and J dropped 10; count of bases not matched to a gene: 17. CDR3 length: 15 residues. The chain's CDR3 is CASGFPGLKPREQFF. The CDR3 DNA is TGTGCCAGCGGGTTCCCGGGACTAAAACCGCGGGAGCAGTTCTTC.

This chain connects TRBV6-1 to TRBJ2-5, with 12 positions matching TRBD2. The CDR3 consists of 15 residues. The V gene end was trimmed by 6 bases and the J gene end by 1 base; junction bases not matched to a gene: 3. In germline, CDR1 is MNHNS, CDR2 SASEGT. CDR3 in DNA: TGTGCCAGCAGGCGGACTAGCGGGGCCCAAGAGACCCAGTACTTC. Protein: CASRRTSGAQETQYF.

J is TRBJ1-1 and V is TRBV19; D gene unclear. Trimming cost V 5 bases and J 0 bases, with 7 bases left between them. CDR1 LNHDA and CDR2 SQIVND come from the germline V gene (reference sequence). The CDR3 has 13 residues. DNA of the CDR3: TGTGCCAGTAGTGGATATATGAACACTGAAGCTTTCTTT. Protein product: CASSGYMNTEAFF.

The genes are TRBV11-2 and TRBJ1-1, with D possibly matching TRBD1 (6 bases). Germline CDR1 is SGHAT and CDR2 is FQNNGV. V was clipped by 1 base and J by 9 bases, with 18 bases between them. This CDR3 is built from 15 residues. The CDR3 region is CASSLAITGLFKAFF. The CDR3 DNA sequence: TGTGCCAGCAGCTTAGCAATTACAGGGTTGTTTAAAGCTTTCTTT.

The V gene is TRBV28, the J gene TRBJ2-5; a possible D gene is TRBD1 (7 bases). The CDR3 is made up of 15 amino acids. Germline V gene sequence: CDR1 MDHEN, CDR2 SYDVKM. V lost 1 base and J lost 5, with 14 bases in between. CDR3 sequence: CASSLLEGAEETQYF. CDR3 coding DNA: TGTGCCAGCAGTTTATTGGAGGGGGCTGAGGAGACCCAGTACTTC.

V usage is TRBV29-1 and J usage is TRBJ2-2; no definite D call. The CDR3 consists of 13 residues. Trimming took off 6 bases at V and 0 bases at J, with 8 bases between the two ends. Germline CDR1 and CDR2: SQVTM and ANQGSEA. For the CDR3, the DNA is TGCAGCGTCCCCGTCTCGAACACCGGGGAGCTGTTTTTT. Encoded protein: CSVPVSNTGELFF.

The V and J genes are TRBV28 and TRBJ1-2; no firm D call. CDR1 and CDR2 (germline): MDHEN, SYDVKM. The CDR3 sequence is 14 residues long. The germline V and J ends were trimmed by 5 bases and 2 bases, with 12 bases remaining between them. The CDR3 here is CASSPAYTNYGYTF. As DNA, the CDR3 is TGTGCCAGCAGTCCTGCCTATACGAACTATGGCTACACCTTC.

The gene calls are TRBV5-5 and TRBJ1-3; D gene ambiguous. The germline gives CDR1 SGHKS, CDR2 YYEKEE (reference sequence). V lost 0 bases and J lost 1, with 17 bases in between. This CDR3 is built from 18 residues. CDR3 sequence reads: CASSLAPPGRGSGNTIYF. The CDR3, as DNA: TGTGCCAGCAGCTTGGCCCCGCCCGGACGCGGGTCTGGAAACACCATATATTTT.

The chain joins TRBV14 to TRBJ2-7, with 11 bases matching TRBD2. CDR3 size: 18 residues. V shed 4 bases and J 5 bases; nucleotides not matched to a gene: 16. In germline, CDR1 is SGHDN, CDR2 FVKESK. The CDR3 sequence: CASSLYSGRALGLNEQYF. DNA of the CDR3: TGTGCCAGCAGCCTCTATAGCGGGAGGGCCTTGGGGCTTAACGAGCAGTACTTC. Combining the CDR3 with reference TRBV14 and TRBJ2-7 gives the whole variable domain EAGVTQFPSHSVIEKGQTVTLRCDPISGHDNLYWYRRVMGKEIKFLLHFVKESKQDESGMPNNRFLAERTGGTYSTLKVQPAELEDSGVYFCASSLYSGRALGLNEQYFGPGTRLTVT.

The genes are TRBV5-5 and TRBJ1-1, with TRBD1 matching over 8 bases. Germline assignment: CDR1 SGHKS and CDR2 YYEKEE (reference sequence). With 4 bases clipped from V and 4 bases from J, the junction kept 9 bases outside the gene matches. The length of the CDR3 is 15 residues. For the CDR3, the DNA is TGTGCCAGCAGCCCAGGACAGGGCAAGGGCACTGAAGCTTTCTTT. Amino acids: CASSPGQGKGTEAFF.

V is TRBV24-1 and J is TRBJ1-5; weak D call: TRBD1 (5 bases). V lost 10 bases and J lost 0, with 15 bases in between. Germline V CDR1 and CDR2: KGHDR, SFDVKD. This CDR3 has 15 amino acids. CDR3 sequence (DNA): TGTGCCACACCATGGGACGAGTATAGCAATCAGCCCCAGCATTTT. The encoded protein is CATPWDEYSNQPQHF.

This clone was picked up a small number of times. V is TRBV3-1 (or the pseudogene TRBV3-2) and J is TRBJ1-2, with 7 positions matching TRBD1. Per germline, CDR1 LGHDT and CDR2 YNNKEL (reference sequence). This CDR3 is built from 14 residues. The ends lost 7 bases at V and 0 bases at J; junction bases unmatched: 5. CDR3 sequence reads: CASTDRASNYGYTF. In DNA, the CDR3 is TGTGCCAGCACCGACAGGGCCTCTAACTATGGCTACACCTTC.

This chain connects TRBV6-5 to TRBJ2-7; 10 nucleotides match TRBD1. The CDR3 covers 15 residues. Germline V gene data show CDR1 as MNHEY and CDR2 as SVGAGI. V lost 7 bases to trimming and J lost 0 bases; unmatched junction nucleotides: 6. Written as DNA, the CDR3 is TGTGCCAGCACTGTGGACAGGGGGTTCTCCTACGAGCAGTACTTC. Translation: CASTVDRGFSYEQYF.

The CDR3 loop reads CASSIRAAGVLFF. The CDR3, as DNA: TGTGCCAGTAGTATCCGGGCCGCCGGGGTACTGTTTTTT. This chain joins TRBV19 and TRBJ1-4; D gene ambiguous. The CDR3 runs to 13 residues. With 3 bases removed from V and 13 bases from J, the gap between germline ends came to 15 bases. Germline-derived CDR1 and CDR2 are LNHDA and SQIVND (reference sequence). Looking up the rest from reference TRBV19 and TRBJ1-4 gives the full variable domain: DGGITQSPKYLFRKEGQNVTLSCEQNLNHDAMYWYRQDPGQGLRLIYYSQIVNDFQKGDIAEGYSVSREKKESFPLTVTSAQKNPTAFYLCASSIRAAGVLFFGSGTQLSVL.

This clone has a single count. The rearrangement uses TRBV29-1 and TRBJ1-2; D possibly corresponds to TRBD1 (6 bases). Deletions cut 7 bases from V and 4 bases from J, with 19 bases between. The V gene's germline CDR1 is SQVTM and CDR2 ANQGSEA. CDR3 length equals 14 residues. In nucleotides, the CDR3 is TGCAGCGCGGGGGGTGGACAGACCACCTATGGCTACACCTTC. This codes for CSAGGGQTTYGYTF.

The chain combines TRBV5-1 with TRBJ1-2; weak D call: TRBD1 (5 bases). The ends were cut back, 7 bases at V and 6 bases at J, with 16 bases in the middle. CDR1 and CDR2 (germline): SGHRS, YFSETQ. CDR3 size: 13 residues. The CDR3 is CASGNFQGDGYTF. Here the CDR3 DNA reads TGCGCCAGCGGCAACTTCCAGGGCGATGGCTACACCTTC.

The genes are TRBV3-1 (or the pseudogene TRBV3-2) and TRBJ1-1; D ambiguous. The CDR3 runs 13 residues. The V gene's germline CDR1 is LGHDT and CDR2 YNNKEL (reference sequence). The V and J ends lost 2 bases and 7 bases respectively, with 11 bases between them. CDR3 protein: CASSQSGRLEAFF. CDR3 coding DNA: TGTGCCAGCAGCCAAAGCGGCCGGCTTGAAGCTTTCTTT.

The chain uses TRBV6-1 and TRBJ2-1, with D maybe TRBD2 (6 bases). The CDR3 covers 17 residues. CDR1 MNHNS and CDR2 SASEGT come from the germline V gene. Between the trimmed V and J ends, which lost 2 bases and 7 bases, there was a span of 21 bases. CDR3 protein: CASSEPGLPRNLNEQFF. The CDR3, as DNA: TGTGCCAGCAGTGAACCGGGACTTCCGCGGAACCTAAATGAGCAGTTCTTC.

The CDR3 loop is CASSLGTSKDTQYF. DNA for the CDR3: TGCGCCAGCAGCCTAGGGACGTCCAAGGATACGCAGTATTTT. The chain recombines TRBV5-1 with TRBJ2-3; D could derive from TRBD1 or TRBD2 (5 bases each). Germline values: CDR1 SGHRS, CDR2 YFSETQ. The V end lost 4 bases, the J end lost 6 bases, and 15 bases lay between the germline ends. The CDR3 extends over 14 amino acids. The full variable domain, with the rest looked up from reference TRBV5-1 and TRBJ2-3, is KAGVTQTPRYLIKTRGQQVTLSCSPISGHRSVSWYQQTPGQGLQFLFEYFSETQRNKGNFPGRFSGRQFSNSRSEMNVSTLELGDSALYLCASSLGTSKDTQYFGPGTRLTVL.

The chain combines TRBV5-1 with TRBJ1-1, with D hard to call. Germline lookup yields CDR1 SGHRS and CDR2 YFSETQ. V dropped 4 bases and J dropped 7 bases, with 14 bases sitting between them. This CDR3 is 13 amino acids long. In nucleotides, the CDR3 is TGCGCCAGCAGCCTACCGAGGGAGGGTGAAGCTTTCTTT. It translates to CASSLPREGEAFF. Filled out from reference TRBV5-1 and TRBJ1-1, the complete variable domain reads KAGVTQTPRYLIKTRGQQVTLSCSPISGHRSVSWYQQTPGQGLQFLFEYFSETQRNKGNFPGRFSGRQFSNSRSEMNVSTLELGDSALYLCASSLPREGEAFFGQGTRLTVV.

V is TRBV6-4 and J is TRBJ1-2; no reliable D call. Per germline, CDR1 MRHNA and CDR2 SNTAGT. The CDR3 is made up of 13 amino acids. V was pared by 2 bases and J by 4 bases, with 8 bases between. CDR3 sequence (DNA): TGTGCCAGCAGTGACCCGGGAGGCTATGGCTACACCTTC. This gives the protein CASSDPGGYGYTF.

This chain uses TRBV6-5 with TRBJ2-5, with D perhaps TRBD2 (6 bases). The germline V gene encodes CDR1 MNHEY and CDR2 SVGAGI. This CDR3 has 12 residues. Trimming removed 10 bases at V and 1 base at J, with 10 bases between. This CDR3 is CATTEGQETQYF. CDR3 coding DNA: TGTGCCACCACGGAGGGCCAAGAGACCCAGTACTTC.

This clone has just one count. This CDR3 reads CASSIGDGGSPFF. For the CDR3, the DNA is TGTGCCAGCAGCATTGGCGATGGCGGGAGCCCGTTCTTC. The chain uses TRBV12-3 or TRBV12-4 and TRBJ2-1, with TRBD2 matching 7 bases. The CDR3 has 13 residues. Trimming cost V 6 bases and J 15 bases; bases outside gene matches: 14.

The J gene is TRBJ1-1, the V gene TRBV7-9; TRBD1 matches 7 bases. Germline CDR1 reads SEHNR; CDR2 reads FQNEAQ (reference sequence). V lost 5 bases to trimming and J lost 4 bases; unmatched junction nucleotides: 4. The CDR3 runs to 13 residues. CDR3: CASSKTGFTEAFF. In DNA, the CDR3 is TGTGCCAGCAGCAAGACAGGGTTCACTGAAGCTTTCTTT.